This T cell receptor (beta chain) appears in the sequencing data of a study of post-analysis software for immune sequencing data. Germline V CDR1 and CDR2: SGHRS, YFSETQ. This CDR3 has 17 residues. The V gene end was trimmed by 4 bases and the J gene end by 2 bases; junction bases not matched to a gene: 5. The TCR beta cDNA libraries carried unique molecular identifiers. TCRdb itself ran the PCR reads through MiXCR, one entry per CDR3 protein. The repertoire holds 740,000 or so distinct CDR3 sequences, with approximately 50% as singletons. Study-level findings and limits: Controls had lower frequencies than patients of 4 or 5 TRBV segments, which included TRBV5-6, TRBV5-1 and TRBV20-1.

In the case of this clonotype: Its specificity is unknown.

The clonotype was recovered from a girl aged 10 to 17 with multiple sclerosis. Source material: blood. The V call is TRBV5-1, the J call TRBJ2-3; 15 bases align to TRBD2. The CDR3 here is CASSPGLAGGFTDTQYF. The CDR3 nucleotides read TGCGCCAGCAGCCCGGGACTAGCGGGGGGATTCACAGATACGCAGTATTTT. Supplemented by reference TRBV5-1 and TRBJ2-3, the full variable domain reads KAGVTQTPRYLIKTRGQQVTLSCSPISGHRSVSWYQQTPGQGLQFLFEYFSETQRNKGNFPGRFSGRQFSNSRSEMNVSTLELGDSALYLCASSPGLAGGFTDTQYFGPGTRLTVL.